This record covers a single T cell receptor (beta chain). The antigen it recognizes is unknown. Base quality data are lacking; no much larger clone is found one base away. The sample comes from a study of control samples from healthy donors and cancer patients (dated by TCRdb to 2018 to 2020). Between the V and J ends, shortened by 4 bases and 3 bases respectively, the junction contains 13 bases. CDR3 length: 14 amino acids, cysteine to phenylalanine. Just the 42-base CDR3 DNA is kept, in frame starting at base 1. From the germline V gene, CDR1 is MNHEY and CDR2 is SVGAGI. Libraries came from the immunoSEQ multiplex PCR assay. TCRdb retrieved this table from immuneACCESS and kept in-frame rearrangements only. Not all clones are present; in checked studies, unresolved V genes account for under half, and no reason is known for the remainder. The sample profile shows 130,000 or so clones; about 87% of them were found once. Over 10% of the sample lies in the top ten.

Source material: blood. The source of this sequence is a man aged 30 to 39 in good health. Recombination joined TRBV6-5 with TRBJ2-7; TRBD1 is perhaps the D gene, given 6 matching bases. The CDR3 region has the sequence CASSSGQSLYEQYF. The nucleotides are TGTGCCAGCAGTTCCGGACAGTCGCTCTACGAGCAGTACTTC.